Each of the 4 T cell receptor beta chains below was sequenced from the same sample in a study of blood T cell repertoires in COVID-19. Data came from immunoSEQ multiplex PCR; TCRdb stores just in-frame clones and leaves some out. The sample has more than 300,000 clones; around 84% are singletons. The specimen was PBMCs or T cells enriched from blood (not recorded which). The source of these receptors is a woman younger than 30 who had recovered from COVID-19.

V usage is TRBV24-1 and J usage is TRBJ1-2, with D tentatively TRBD1 (5 bases). This CDR3 region has 16 residues. V dropped 3 bases and J dropped 3 bases, with 16 bases sitting between them. Germline V gene sequence: CDR1 KGHDR, CDR2 SFDVKD. CDR3 sequence: CATSDETGRPDYGYTF. CDR3 bases: TGTGCCACCAGTGATGAAACAGGTCGCCCAGACTATGGCTACACCTTC.

This chain links TRBV4-2 with TRBJ2-6; 8 bases are shared with TRBD2. This CDR3 spans 19 amino acids. Losses at the gene ends were 1 base for V and 3 bases for J; bases not matched to a gene: 11. Germline lookup yields CDR1 LGHNA and CDR2 YNFKEQ. The CDR3 bases are TGTGCCAGCAGCCAAGGAGAGGGACTAGGGGGGCTTGGGGCCAACGTCCTGACTTTC. Protein product: CASSQGEGLGGLGANVLTF.

This clone was recorded only once. V and J are TRBV19 and TRBJ2-3, with 10 bases matching TRBD2. The ends lost 5 bases at V and 1 base at J; junction bases unmatched: 6. Germline V gives CDR1 LNHDA, CDR2 SQIVND (reference sequence). The CDR3 is 16 amino acids. The CDR3 DNA is TGTGCCAGTAGTTACCTAGCGGGGGATCGCACAGATACGCAGTATTTT. As protein: CASSYLAGDRTDTQYF.

This clone has just one count. The rearrangement joins TRBV19 to TRBJ2-1, with D unclear. The length of the CDR3 is 12 residues. Germline-derived CDR1 and CDR2 are LNHDA and SQIVND (reference sequence). V was cut by 5 bases and J by 6 bases, with 8 bases left in between. The CDR3 bases are TGTGCCAGTAGTTCCCCTCGCAATGAGCAGTTCTTC. Residues: CASSSPRNEQFF. The variable domain in full, with the rest retrieved from reference TRBV19 and TRBJ2-1, is DGGITQSPKYLFRKEGQNVTLSCEQNLNHDAMYWYRQDPGQGLRLIYYSQIVNDFQKGDIAEGYSVSREKKESFPLTVTSAQKNPTAFYLCASSSPRNEQFFGPGTRLTVL.